These 21 T cell receptor beta chains were all obtained from the same sample, sequenced in a study of beta chain features in type 1 diabetes. The study's findings and limits: TCRB CDR3s from Type 1 diabetes patients were moderately but significantly shorter in all four CD4+ subsets.

As every portion of the isolated RNA was reverse transcribed, the sequencing read expressed TCRB transcripts. The table came from immunoSEQ multiplex PCR; TCRdb's copy has only in-frame clones and leaves some out. The table includes around 280,000 clones, approximately 15% detected once. Their recognized antigens are unknown. Sequenced sample: naive CD4+ T cells from blood. Receptors originate from a man in his late teens or twenties with type 1 diabetes.

This clone has just one count. This chain links TRBV7-9 with TRBJ2-7; D is perhaps TRBD1 (6 bases). Germline V lookup: CDR1 SEHNR, CDR2 FQNEAQ (reference sequence). This CDR3 is 14 amino acids long. V was trimmed by 4 bases and J by 5 bases, leaving 15 bases between them. DNA for the CDR3: TGTGCCAGCAGCTCCCACAGGGTTCTTAACGAGCAGTACTTC. Protein sequence: CASSSHRVLNEQYF.

V usage is TRBV7-8 and J usage is TRBJ1-1; no reliable D call. CDR1 is SGHVS, CDR2 FQNEAQ, per germline. V was cut by 2 bases and J by 5 bases, with 9 bases left in between. The CDR3 is 13 residues long. The CDR3 sequence is CASSLRVWTEAFF. DNA for the CDR3: TGTGCCAGCAGCTTACGGGTTTGGACTGAAGCTTTCTTT.

This clone was detected a few times. This chain connects TRBV9 to TRBJ2-3; 8 bases are a match to TRBD1. The CDR3 has 16 amino acids. With 3 bases clipped from V and 0 bases from J, the junction kept 6 bases outside the gene matches. Germline CDR1 is SGDLS and CDR2 is YYNGEE. DNA for the CDR3: TGTGCCAGCAGCGCAGCAGGGGGCTCAAGCACAGATACGCAGTATTTT. Translating gives CASSAAGGSSTDTQYF.

This chain joins TRBV2 and TRBJ2-1; D perhaps matches TRBD2 (5 bases). The V end lost 4 bases, the J end lost 5 bases, and 15 bases lay between the germline ends. This CDR3 contains 15 residues. Germline lookup yields CDR1 SNHLY and CDR2 FYNNEI. Written as DNA, the CDR3 is TGTGCCAGCAGTGTCCGGGGTACCCTAAACAATGAGCAGTTCTTC. It specifies CASSVRGTLNNEQFF.

The rearrangement links TRBV9 to TRBJ2-4; TRBD2 aligns across 13 bases. V was pared by 3 bases and J by 1 base, with 10 bases of the junction left unmatched. The CDR3 is 19 amino acids. Germline CDR1 reads SGDLS; CDR2 reads YYNGEE. CDR3 sequence: CASSAQLAGGPVAKNIQYF. The CDR3 DNA reads TGTGCCAGCAGCGCCCAACTAGCGGGAGGGCCGGTTGCCAAAAACATTCAGTACTTC.

This clone was observed a few times. The CDR3 DNA reads TGTGCCTGGAGTCCGGGACTACACACAGATACGCAGTATTTT. As protein: CAWSPGLHTDTQYF. The chain uses TRBV30 and TRBJ2-3, with 7 positions matching TRBD2. Germline V lookup: CDR1 GTSNPN, CDR2 SVGIG (reference sequence). With 2 bases clipped from V and 2 bases from J, the junction kept 4 bases outside the gene matches. This CDR3 comprises 14 residues.

This clone has a handful of counts. Here the CDR3 reads CASSLQGTITEAFF. The CDR3 DNA reads as TGTGCCAGCAGCCTACAGGGGACAATCACTGAAGCTTTCTTT. The chain uses TRBV7-2 and TRBJ1-1; 7 positions match TRBD1. CDR3 length: 14 amino acids. V lost 5 bases to trimming and J lost 4 bases; unmatched junction nucleotides: 7. From germline, CDR1 is SGHTA and CDR2 FQGNSA.

This clone has more than one count but fewer than ten. The chain's CDR3 is CASSPTEAYEQYF. The CDR3 nucleotides are TGTGCCAGCTCACCAACAGAAGCCTACGAGCAGTACTTC. This chain connects TRBV18 to TRBJ2-5; D gene unclear. The J call may be faulty, since TRBJ2-7 better matches the DNA end. CDR1 and CDR2 (germline): KGHSH, LQKENI. This CDR3 has 13 amino acids.

This chain joins TRBV30 and TRBJ2-7, with D tentatively TRBD1 (5 bases). Trimming pared 2 bases from V and 3 bases from J, leaving 8 bases between. CDR1 is GTSNPN and CDR2 is SVGIG in the germline V gene (reference sequence). The CDR3 spans 12 residues. CDR3 region: CAWSRQLYEQYF. The CDR3 DNA reads TGTGCCTGGAGTAGACAGCTCTACGAGCAGTACTTC.

The V gene is TRBV28, the J gene TRBJ1-1, with 9 bases lining up with TRBD1. The CDR3 consists of 15 residues. Germline CDR1 is MDHEN and CDR2 is SYDVKM. V trimming: 5 bases; J trimming: 0 bases; junction bases outside the gene matches: 4. CDR3 residues: CASSVGQGLNTEAFF. Written as DNA, the CDR3 is TGTGCCAGCAGTGTCGGACAGGGGCTGAACACTGAAGCTTTCTTT.

This clone was counted a few times. V and J are TRBV7-9 and TRBJ2-7; tentatively, D is TRBD1 (5 bases). CDR3 length equals 14 residues. Germline loops: CDR1 SEHNR, CDR2 FQNEAQ (reference sequence). Trimming cost V 5 bases and J 0 bases, with 11 bases left between them. The CDR3: CASSIIGHSYEQYF. In DNA form, the CDR3 reads TGTGCCAGCAGCATAATTGGACACTCCTACGAGCAGTACTTC.

This chain links TRBV18 with TRBJ1-5, with D possibly TRBD1 on 6 matching bases. This CDR3 has 14 residues. Germline V lookup: CDR1 KGHSH, CDR2 LQKENI. With 0 bases removed from V and 4 bases from J, the gap between germline ends came to 7 bases. The CDR3 loop reads CASSPPTGNQPQHF. The CDR3 DNA reads TGTGCCAGCTCACCACCGACAGGTAATCAGCCCCAGCATTTT.

This clone occurred a few times. The chain couples TRBV5-1 to TRBJ2-3; 9 bases fit TRBD1. Germline assignment: CDR1 SGHRS and CDR2 YFSETQ. The CDR3 loop spans 15 amino acids. V lost 3 bases to trimming and J lost 3 bases; unmatched junction nucleotides: 5. The CDR3 reads CASSYGTGRTDTQYF. The CDR3, as DNA: TGCGCCAGCAGCTATGGGACAGGGCGAACAGATACGCAGTATTTT.

This chain connects TRBV28 to TRBJ2-5; no definite D call. The germline gives CDR1 MDHEN, CDR2 SYDVKM. This CDR3 region has 12 residues. V lost 2 bases to trimming and J lost 2 bases, with 3 bases between them. CDR3 sequence: CASSLQQETQYF. DNA for the CDR3: TGTGCCAGCAGTTTACAGCAAGAGACCCAGTACTTC.

This clone was picked up one time. The chain recombines TRBV6-5 with TRBJ2-1, with D unresolved. V shed 0 bases and J shed 5 bases, with 8 bases lying between them. The CDR3 sequence is 14 residues long. From germline, CDR1 is MNHEY and CDR2 SVGAGI. CDR3 bases: TGTGCCAGCAGTTACTCGATCGCGGACAATGAGCAGTTCTTC. Translated, it gives CASSYSIADNEQFF.

This clone has just a few counts. The rearrangement joins TRBV6-6 to TRBJ2-7; TRBD2 matches 8 bases. This CDR3 has 14 residues. Trimming at V came to 4 bases and at J to 4 bases, leaving 6 bases not matched to a gene. Germline V CDR1 and CDR2: MNHNY, SVGAGI (reference sequence). CDR3 nucleotides: TGTGCCAGCAGTTCCCCGGGGGGGAAGTACGAGCAGTACTTC. Amino acid sequence: CASSSPGGKYEQYF.

This chain uses TRBV4-3 with TRBJ1-3; weak D call: TRBD1 (5 bases). Germline V gene data show CDR1 as LGHNA and CDR2 as YSLEER. Trimming removed 1 base at V and 1 base at J, with 8 bases between. The CDR3 runs to 15 residues. CDR3 loop: CASSQGRQSGNTIYF. CDR3 DNA: TGCGCCAGCAGCCAAGGCCGACAGTCTGGAAACACCATATATTTT.

In this sample, this clone turned up a few times. The chain combines TRBV5-4 with TRBJ2-3; TRBD1 might be the D (6 bases). V lost 4 bases to trimming and J lost 3 bases, with 12 bases between them. Germline V lookup: CDR1 SGHNT, CDR2 YYREEE (reference sequence). The CDR3 loop spans 14 amino acids. The DNA of the CDR3 is TGTGCCAGCAGCACAGGACAGACTACAGATACGCAGTATTTT. It encodes CASSTGQTTDTQYF.

This chain uses TRBV29-1 with TRBJ1-4; D is possibly TRBD1 (6 bases). Deletions cut 7 bases from V and 10 bases from J, with 19 bases between. The germline V gene encodes CDR1 SQVTM and CDR2 ANQGSEA. The CDR3 length is 13 residues. The CDR3 is CSATDRALGKLFF. CDR3 coding DNA: TGCAGCGCCACGGACAGAGCCTTAGGAAAACTGTTTTTT.

The chain uses TRBV5-1 and TRBJ2-1, with D perhaps matching TRBD1 (5 bases). Germline V gene lookup returns CDR1 SGHRS and CDR2 YFSETQ. The V gene lost 4 bases and the J gene lost 5 bases, with 13 bases spanning the gap. CDR3 length equals 14 residues. In DNA form, the CDR3 reads TGCGCCAGCAGCCAGCAGGGCAGTGACAATGAGCAGTTCTTC. Its protein is CASSQQGSDNEQFF.

Note on this clone: The germline gene is not matched at one end of the junction; a read error may be the cause. This chain joins TRBV10-3 and TRBJ1-1, with a tentative D call TRBD1 (6 bases). The CDR3 loop spans 14 amino acids. The germline V gene has CDR1 ENHRY and CDR2 SYGVKD. The CDR3 loop reads CAIRDHRDHTEAFF. Written as DNA, the CDR3 is TGTGCCATCCGTGATCACAGGGATCACACTGAAGCTTTCTTT.